This T cell receptor beta chain was retrieved from a study of cytomegalovirus exposure and HLA in healthy donors. Notes on the study in general: For most subjects, TCR beta sequences were reported to predict HLA-A and HLA-B alleles with accuracy.

The PCR made use of 60 Vbeta and 13 Jbeta primers. The assay was immunoSEQ multiplex PCR, and TCRdb's table has in-frame clones only and misses some. The table includes about 80,000 clones, 65% to 80% detected once. Notes on this clone: Its antigen is unidentified.

The germline V and J ends were trimmed by 0 bases and 7 bases, with 10 bases remaining between them. The CDR3 has 14 amino acids. Germline CDR1 is MDHEN and CDR2 is SYDVKM. Sequencing was performed on PBMCs. The gene calls are TRBV28 and TRBJ2-1, with no clear D. The TCR was taken from a human donor in good health. CDR3 nucleotides: TGTGCCAGCAGTTTATGGGGCCCCGGAAATGAGCAGTTCTTC. It yields the protein CASSLWGPGNEQFF.